These 21 T cell receptor beta chains originate from one sample sequenced in a study of blood T cell repertoires in COVID-19. TCRdb's copy holds only in-frame clones and misses some; the assay was immunoSEQ multiplex PCR. Counted here are hundreds of thousands of clones, more than 75% occurring once; the ten biggest clones make up approximately 0.89%. The source material was peripheral blood. These receptors were collected from a man aged 35-49 years with acute or convalescent COVID-19.

This chain joins TRBV6-6 and TRBJ1-5; TRBD1 matches at 8 bases. The CDR3 length is 14 residues. CDR1 is MNHNY, CDR2 SVGAGI, per germline (reference sequence). Trimming removed 0 bases from V and 5 bases from J; junction bases left unmatched: 0. The CDR3 DNA reads TGTGCCAGCAGTTACTCACAGGGGGATCAGCCCCAGCATTTT. Translating it yields CASSYSQGDQPQHF.

The V and J genes are TRBV28 and TRBJ1-3; 7 positions match TRBD1. The trim removed 4 bases at V and 0 bases at J, leaving 3 bases unmatched. The germline CDR1 and CDR2 sequences are MDHEN and SYDVKM. The CDR3 is 15 amino acids. CDR3 sequence: CASSSGQFSGNTIYF. CDR3 coding DNA: TGTGCCAGCAGTTCGGGACAGTTCTCTGGAAACACCATATATTTT.

This chain connects TRBV9 to TRBJ2-1; 8 nucleotides match TRBD2. Germline lookup yields CDR1 SGDLS and CDR2 YYNGEE. V shed 3 bases, J shed 6 bases, and the junction held 5 bases outside the gene matches. The CDR3 extends over 14 amino acids. CDR3 in amino acids: CASSDDGGANEQFF. The CDR3 nucleotides are TGTGCCAGCAGCGACGACGGGGGGGCCAATGAGCAGTTCTTC.

The CDR3 region has the DNA TGTGCCAGCAGTAGACAGGGCACTGAAGCTTTCTTT. This gives the protein CASSRQGTEAFF. The chain couples TRBV6-5 to TRBJ1-1; 7 positions match TRBD1. J gave up 4 bases and V 5 bases, and 1 base lay outside the gene matches. From germline, CDR1 is MNHEY and CDR2 SVGAGI. The CDR3 sequence is 12 residues long.

In nucleotides, the CDR3 is TGTGCCAGCAGTCGGGACACCTACGAGCAGTACTTC. This sequence encodes CASSRDTYEQYF. The chain combines TRBV12-3 or TRBV12-4 with TRBJ2-7; tentatively, D is TRBD1 (6 bases). V lost 5 bases and J 2 bases, leaving 7 bases between the germline ends. There are 12 residues in the CDR3.

The chain is built from TRBV30 and TRBJ1-2; no reliable D call. From germline, CDR1 is GTSNPN and CDR2 SVGIG (reference sequence). Trimming took 1 base from V and 4 from J, leaving 13 bases between them. CDR3 length: 14 residues. CDR3 coding DNA: TGTGCCTGGAGTGGAGGGTGGGAGGGCTATGGCTACACCTTC. Protein: CAWSGGWEGYGYTF.

CDR3 DNA sequence: TGTGCCAGCAGGTCCGGGACAGGGAATGAAAAACTGTTTTTT. Amino acids: CASRSGTGNEKLFF. The chain employs TRBV6-6 and TRBJ1-4, with 9 bases matching TRBD1. The V gene end was trimmed by 6 bases and the J gene end by 5 bases; junction bases not matched to a gene: 4. Per germline, CDR1 MNHNY and CDR2 SVGAGI (reference sequence). CDR3 length equals 14 residues.

This chain uses TRBV10-2 with TRBJ2-1; the match to TRBD2 covers 10 bases. From germline, CDR1 is WSHSY and CDR2 SAAADI. There are 14 residues in the CDR3. J lost 4 bases, V lost 7 bases, and 4 bases had no gene match. DNA of the CDR3: TGCGCCAGCACCGGAGCGGGGGGGTACAATGAGCAGTTCTTC. Residues: CASTGAGGYNEQFF.

J is TRBJ2-2 and V is TRBV15; 10 bases match TRBD1. J lost 5 bases, V lost 0 bases, and 12 bases had no gene match. This CDR3 region has 19 residues. CDR1 is LNHNV and CDR2 is YYDKDF in the germline V gene (reference sequence). The CDR3, as DNA: TGTGCCACCAGCAGAGATCAAAGGGGACAGGGGTTAGGAACCGGGGAGCTGTTTTTT. It yields the protein CATSRDQRGQGLGTGELFF.

The chain joins TRBV5-6 to TRBJ1-2, with D maybe TRBD1 (5 bases). The CDR3 totals 14 residues. Trimming removed 6 bases at V and 6 bases at J, with 18 bases between. The V gene's germline CDR1 is SGHDT and CDR2 YYEEEE. CDR3 residues: CASTDTGRVDGYTF. CDR3 coding DNA: TGTGCCAGCACCGATACCGGCAGGGTCGATGGCTACACCTTC.

In DNA, the CDR3 is TGTGCCAGCAGTTTTGAAGGGGGGGAGAAGTTCTTC. It is translated as CASSFEGGEKFF. V and J are TRBV12-3 or TRBV12-4 and TRBJ2-1, with D maybe TRBD2 (7 bases). Trimming cost V 3 bases and J 14 bases, with 14 bases left between them. The CDR3 totals 12 residues.

This rearrangement joins TRBV4-1 to TRBJ1-1; D not resolved. The V gene's germline CDR1 is MGHRA and CDR2 YSYEKL. V was cut by 4 bases and J by 3 bases, with 15 bases left in between. The CDR3 contains 15 residues. The CDR3 spells CASSLRSGGDTEAFF. The CDR3 coding sequence is TGCGCCAGCAGCCTGCGGTCCGGTGGAGACACTGAAGCTTTCTTT.

In its sample, this clone was seen once. The J gene is TRBJ2-6, the V gene TRBV25-1, with D tentatively TRBD2 (7 bases). Germline V lookup: CDR1 MGHDK, CDR2 SYGVNS. V shed 8 bases and J shed 0 bases, with 20 bases lying between them. This CDR3 has 18 amino acids. CDR3 sequence: CASGSGLGGDSGANVLTF. The CDR3 DNA reads TGTGCCAGCGGCTCAGGCTTAGGGGGGGACTCTGGGGCCAACGTCCTGACTTTC.

The CDR3 loop is CASSQVLGEGEQYF. The CDR3 bases are TGCGCCAGCAGCCAAGTTCTGGGGGAGGGCGAGCAGTACTTC. The chain employs TRBV4-3 and TRBJ2-7; TRBD2 agrees at 7 bases. The V gene's germline CDR1 is LGHNA and CDR2 YSLEER. J gave up 6 bases and V 1 base, and 6 bases lay outside the gene matches. This CDR3 has 14 residues.

The rearrangement uses TRBV12-3 or TRBV12-4 and TRBJ1-2; the D gene is possibly TRBD1 (6 bases). CDR3 length: 13 residues. Trimming took off 7 bases at V and 5 bases at J, with 14 bases between the two ends. CDR3 sequence reads: CASTSGARYGYTF. For the CDR3, the DNA is TGTGCCAGCACCTCAGGGGCACGATATGGCTACACCTTC.

This clone was seen once. V is TRBV6-5 and J is TRBJ1-1; weak D call: TRBD1 (6 bases). The CDR3 has 12 amino acids. CDR1 and CDR2 from the germline V gene are MNHEY and SVGAGI. Trimming removed 2 bases from V and 10 bases from J, with 11 bases in between. CDR3 amino acids: CASSYPDRIAFF. CDR3 DNA sequence: TGTGCCAGCAGTTACCCGGACAGAATAGCTTTCTTT.

This rearrangement joins TRBV25-1 to TRBJ2-7; TRBD2 is a possible D gene (5 bases). Trimming cost V 5 bases and J 6 bases, with 14 bases left between them. There are 13 residues in the CDR3. CDR1 is MGHDK, CDR2 SYGVNS, per germline. The CDR3 sequence is CASSSRLNPEQYF. For the CDR3, the DNA is TGTGCCAGCAGTTCTCGACTAAATCCCGAGCAGTACTTC.

The count of this clone is one. The chain employs TRBV4-2 and TRBJ2-5, with 11 bases aligning to TRBD2. CDR1 is LGHNA and CDR2 is YNFKEQ in the germline V gene. This CDR3 contains 16 residues. J gave up 4 bases and V 3 bases, and 7 bases lay outside the gene matches. The CDR3 region is CASSQVSGGARETQYF. CDR3 nucleotides: TGTGCCAGCAGCCAGGTTAGCGGGGGGGCCCGAGAGACCCAGTACTTC.

Of note for this clone: Additional DNA sequences in this sample encode the identical CDR3. This sequence joins TRBV28 and TRBJ1-1; possibly TRBD1 for D (5 bases). This CDR3 is built from 14 residues. The V end was cut by 1 base, the J end by 1 base, with 7 bases between. Per the germline V gene, CDR1 is MDHEN and CDR2 is SYDVKM. In DNA, the CDR3 is TGTGCCAGCAGTTTATCGGGGGGGAACACTGAAGCTTTCTTT. It yields the protein CASSLSGGNTEAFF.

This clone was detected only a few times. The rearrangement uses TRBV6-2 or TRBV6-3 and TRBJ1-2, with 9 bases matching TRBD1. The CDR3 loop spans 15 amino acids. Germline CDR1 and CDR2: MNHEY and SVGEGT. The V segment lost 4 bases and the J segment 5 bases; nucleotides outside the gene matches: 8. The chain's CDR3 is CASSSLGQGAYGYTF. CDR3 in DNA: TGTGCCAGCAGTTCCCTGGGACAGGGAGCATATGGCTACACCTTC.

The rearrangement joins TRBV2 to TRBJ1-1; D not resolved. This CDR3 is 13 amino acids long. V was cut by 6 bases and J by 1 base, with 9 bases left in between. The V gene's germline CDR1 is SNHLY and CDR2 FYNNEI. The CDR3 DNA reads TGTGCCAGCAGGCAACGGGAGAACACTGAAGCTTTCTTT. As protein: CASRQRENTEAFF. Drawing the rest from reference TRBV2 and TRBJ1-1, the complete variable domain is EPEVTQTPSHQVTQMGQEVILRCVPISNHLYFYWYRQILGQKVEFLVSFYNNEISEKSEIFDDQFSVERPDGSNFTLKIRSTKLEDSAMYFCASRQRENTEAFFGQGTRLTVV.